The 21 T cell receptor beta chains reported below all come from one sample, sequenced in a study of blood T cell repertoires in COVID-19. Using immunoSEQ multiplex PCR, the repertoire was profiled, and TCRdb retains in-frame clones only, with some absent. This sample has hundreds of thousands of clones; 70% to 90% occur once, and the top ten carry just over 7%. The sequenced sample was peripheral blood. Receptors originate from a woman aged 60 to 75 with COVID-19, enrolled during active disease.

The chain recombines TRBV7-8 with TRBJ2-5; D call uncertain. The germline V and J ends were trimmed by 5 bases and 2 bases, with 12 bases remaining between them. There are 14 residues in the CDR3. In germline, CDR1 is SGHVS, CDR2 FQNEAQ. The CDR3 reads CASSPLRIQETQYF. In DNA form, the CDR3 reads TGTGCCAGCAGCCCCCTGAGAATTCAAGAGACCCAGTACTTC.

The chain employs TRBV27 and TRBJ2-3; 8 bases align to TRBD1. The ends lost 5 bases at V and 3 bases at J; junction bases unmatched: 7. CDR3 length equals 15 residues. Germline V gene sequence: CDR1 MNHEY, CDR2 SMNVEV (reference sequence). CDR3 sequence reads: CASSPLTGVTDTQYF. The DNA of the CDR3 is TGTGCCAGCAGTCCCTTGACAGGGGTGACAGATACGCAGTATTTT.

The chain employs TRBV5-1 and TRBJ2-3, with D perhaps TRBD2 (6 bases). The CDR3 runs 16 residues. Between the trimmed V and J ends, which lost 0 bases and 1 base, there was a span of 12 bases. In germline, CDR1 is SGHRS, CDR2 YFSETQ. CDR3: CASSLGLGGGTDTQYF. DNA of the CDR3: TGCGCCAGCAGCTTGGGACTGGGGGGTGGCACAGATACGCAGTATTTT.

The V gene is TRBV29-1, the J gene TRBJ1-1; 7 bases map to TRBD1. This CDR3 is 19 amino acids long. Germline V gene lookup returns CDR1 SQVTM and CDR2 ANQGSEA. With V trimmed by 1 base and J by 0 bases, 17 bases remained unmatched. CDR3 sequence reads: CSVEALPNKPGQLNTEAFF. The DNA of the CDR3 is TGCAGCGTTGAAGCTTTACCTAATAAACCGGGACAGCTGAACACTGAAGCTTTCTTT.

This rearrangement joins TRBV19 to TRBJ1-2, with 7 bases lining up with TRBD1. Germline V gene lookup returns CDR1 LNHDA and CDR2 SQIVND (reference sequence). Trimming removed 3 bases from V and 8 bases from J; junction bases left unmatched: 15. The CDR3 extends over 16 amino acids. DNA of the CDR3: TGTGCCAGTAGTATCTTTCGCAAACAGGGGTCTATAGGCTACACCTTC. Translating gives CASSIFRKQGSIGYTF.

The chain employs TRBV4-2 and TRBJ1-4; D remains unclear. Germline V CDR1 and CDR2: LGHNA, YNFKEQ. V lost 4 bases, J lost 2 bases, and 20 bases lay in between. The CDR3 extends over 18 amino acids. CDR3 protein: CASSLRDAQAGTNEKLFF. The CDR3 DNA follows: TGTGCCAGCAGCCTTCGGGATGCTCAAGCGGGGACTAATGAAAAACTGTTTTTT.

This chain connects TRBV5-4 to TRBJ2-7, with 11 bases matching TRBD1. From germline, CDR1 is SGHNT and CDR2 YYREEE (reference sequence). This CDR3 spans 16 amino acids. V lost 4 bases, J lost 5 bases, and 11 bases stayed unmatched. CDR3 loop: CASSPDIWTGGHEQYF. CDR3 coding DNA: TGTGCCAGCAGCCCCGATATCTGGACAGGGGGCCACGAGCAGTACTTC.

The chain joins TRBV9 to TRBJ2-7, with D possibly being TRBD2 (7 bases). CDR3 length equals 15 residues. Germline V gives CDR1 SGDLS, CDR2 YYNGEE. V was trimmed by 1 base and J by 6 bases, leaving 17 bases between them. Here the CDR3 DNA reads TGTGCCAGCAGCGTAAAAGGGGGGGTGCTCGGCGAGCAGTACTTC. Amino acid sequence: CASSVKGGVLGEQYF.

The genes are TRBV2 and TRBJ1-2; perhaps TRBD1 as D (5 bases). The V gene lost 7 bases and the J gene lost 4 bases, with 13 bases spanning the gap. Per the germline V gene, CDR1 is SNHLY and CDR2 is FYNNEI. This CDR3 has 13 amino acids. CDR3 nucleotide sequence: TGTGCCAGCACCGGGGGTAGGGGCTATGGCTACACCTTC. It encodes CASTGGRGYGYTF.

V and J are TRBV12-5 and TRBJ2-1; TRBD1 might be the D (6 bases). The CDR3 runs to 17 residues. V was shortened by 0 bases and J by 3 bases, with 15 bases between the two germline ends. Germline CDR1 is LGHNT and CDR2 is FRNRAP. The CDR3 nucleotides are TGTGCTAGTGGTTTGGTCTCTGGGGACACAAGCTACAATGAGCAGTTCTTC. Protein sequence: CASGLVSGDTSYNEQFF.

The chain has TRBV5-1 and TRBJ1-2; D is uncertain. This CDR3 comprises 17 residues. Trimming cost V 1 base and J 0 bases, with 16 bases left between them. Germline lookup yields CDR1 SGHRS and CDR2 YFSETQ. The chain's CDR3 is CASSLRQASLANYGYTF. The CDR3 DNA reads TGCGCCAGCAGCTTGAGGCAGGCCTCGTTAGCTAACTATGGCTACACCTTC.

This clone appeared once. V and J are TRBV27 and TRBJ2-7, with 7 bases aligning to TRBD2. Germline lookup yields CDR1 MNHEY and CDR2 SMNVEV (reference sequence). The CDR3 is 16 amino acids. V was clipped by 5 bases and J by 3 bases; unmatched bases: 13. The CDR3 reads CASSPLAVSGVYEQYF. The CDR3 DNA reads TGTGCCAGCAGTCCGCTGGCCGTCAGCGGGGTCTACGAGCAGTACTTC.

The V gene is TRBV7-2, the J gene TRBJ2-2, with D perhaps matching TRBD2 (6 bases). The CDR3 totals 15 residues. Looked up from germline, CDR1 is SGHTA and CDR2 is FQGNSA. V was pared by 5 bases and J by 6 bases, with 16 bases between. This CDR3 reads CASSLGGSLPGELFF. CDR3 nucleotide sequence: TGTGCCAGCAGCCTTGGAGGGTCCCTGCCCGGGGAGCTGTTTTTT.

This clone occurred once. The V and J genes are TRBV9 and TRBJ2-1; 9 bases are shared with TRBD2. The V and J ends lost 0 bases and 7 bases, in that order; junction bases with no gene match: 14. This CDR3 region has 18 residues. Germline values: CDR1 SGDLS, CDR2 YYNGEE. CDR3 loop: CASSVGGGAGLANNEQFF. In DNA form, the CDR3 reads TGTGCCAGCAGCGTAGGAGGAGGTGCGGGACTAGCTAATAATGAGCAGTTCTTC. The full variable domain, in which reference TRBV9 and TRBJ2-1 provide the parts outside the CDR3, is DSGVTQTPKHLITATGQRVTLRCSPRSGDLSVYWYQQSLDQGLQFLIQYYNGEERAKGNILERFSAQQFPDLHSELNLSSLELGDSALYFCASSVGGGAGLANNEQFFGPGTRLTVL.

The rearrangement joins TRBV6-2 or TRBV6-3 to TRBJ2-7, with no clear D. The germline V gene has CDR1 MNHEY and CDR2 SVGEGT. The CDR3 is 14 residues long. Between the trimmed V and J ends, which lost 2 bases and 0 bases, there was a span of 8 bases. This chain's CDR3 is CASSYTWSSYEQYF. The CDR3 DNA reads TGTGCCAGCAGTTACACGTGGAGCTCCTACGAGCAGTACTTC.

CDR3 in amino acids: CASSFGTGSGDTQYF. CDR3 bases: TGTGCCAGCAGCTTCGGGACAGGAAGCGGAGATACGCAGTATTTT. This chain links TRBV7-9 with TRBJ2-3; 8 bases are shared with TRBD1. CDR3 length: 15 residues. Trimming at V came to 3 bases and at J to 5 bases, leaving 7 bases not matched to a gene. Germline loops: CDR1 SEHNR, CDR2 FQNEAQ (reference sequence).

CDR3 nucleotide sequence: TGTGCCAGCACTCCTTGGGACAGAAGCTCCTACAATGAGCAGTTCTTC. Encoded protein: CASTPWDRSSYNEQFF. The genes are TRBV6-6 and TRBJ2-1; 7 nucleotides agree with TRBD1. The trim removed 7 bases at V and 0 bases at J, leaving 9 bases unmatched. This CDR3 region has 16 residues. The germline V gene encodes CDR1 MNHNY and CDR2 SVGAGI (reference sequence).

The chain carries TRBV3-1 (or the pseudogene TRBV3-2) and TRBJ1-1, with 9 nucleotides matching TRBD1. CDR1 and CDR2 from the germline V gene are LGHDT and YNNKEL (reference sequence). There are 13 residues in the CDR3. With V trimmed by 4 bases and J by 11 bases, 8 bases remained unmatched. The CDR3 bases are TGTGCCAGCAGCCTCGGACAGGGGACTGGTGCTTTCTTT. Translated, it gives CASSLGQGTGAFF.

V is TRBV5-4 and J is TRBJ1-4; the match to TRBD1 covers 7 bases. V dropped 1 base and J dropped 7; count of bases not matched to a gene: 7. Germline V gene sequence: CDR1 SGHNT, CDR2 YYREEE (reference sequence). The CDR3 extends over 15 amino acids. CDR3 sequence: CASSLWRQGTEKLFF. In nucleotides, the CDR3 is TGTGCCAGCAGCTTGTGGAGACAGGGCACTGAAAAACTGTTTTTT.

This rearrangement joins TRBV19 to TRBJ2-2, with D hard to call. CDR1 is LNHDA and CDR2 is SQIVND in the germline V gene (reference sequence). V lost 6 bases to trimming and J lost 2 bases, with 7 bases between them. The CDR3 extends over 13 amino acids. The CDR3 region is CASRATNTGELFF. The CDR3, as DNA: TGTGCCAGTAGGGCCACCAACACCGGGGAGCTGTTTTTT.

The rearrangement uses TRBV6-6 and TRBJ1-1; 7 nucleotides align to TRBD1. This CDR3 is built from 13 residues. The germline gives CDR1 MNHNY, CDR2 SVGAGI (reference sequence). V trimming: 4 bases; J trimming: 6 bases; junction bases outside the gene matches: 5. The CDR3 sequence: CASSSDQGAEAFF. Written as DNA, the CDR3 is TGTGCCAGCAGTTCTGATCAGGGGGCTGAAGCTTTCTTT.